The 24 T cell receptor beta chains below come from one sample, sequenced in a study of cytomegalovirus exposure and HLA in healthy donors. The assay was immunoSEQ multiplex PCR, and TCRdb's table has in-frame clones only and misses some. The profile covers some 330,000 clones, with roughly 85% appearing a single time and approximately 0.84% taken by the ten largest. Input material: PBMCs. The origin of the receptors is a woman younger than 30 in good health and CMV-seronegative.

CDR3: CASRGLEGQFF. As DNA, the CDR3 is TGTGCCAGCAGGGGACTGGAGGGGCAGTTCTTC. The chain has TRBV9 and TRBJ2-1; TRBD2 is a possible D gene (6 bases). Trimming removed 5 bases from V and 12 bases from J, with 12 bases in between. The length of the CDR3 is 11 residues. The germline V gene has CDR1 SGDLS and CDR2 YYNGEE.

Concerning this clone: Relative to the germline gene, one junction end is altered; a read error may explain this. The rearrangement joins TRBV7-9 to TRBJ1-2, with D maybe TRBD1 (6 bases). This CDR3 has 15 residues. Germline V CDR1 and CDR2: SEHNR, FQNEAQ (reference sequence). CDR3 sequence: CASSVAGHEIYGYTF. CDR3 DNA sequence: TGTGCCAGCAGCGTAGCGGGACACGAAATCTATGGCTACACCTTC.

The rearrangement links TRBV10-1 to TRBJ1-2; 7 bases line up with TRBD1. CDR3 size: 16 residues. J was trimmed by 2 bases and V by 2 bases; bases with no gene match: 8. Germline lookup yields CDR1 WNHNN and CDR2 SYGVQD (reference sequence). The chain's CDR3 is CASSESRGDFNYGYTF. DNA of the CDR3: TGCGCCAGCAGTGAGAGCAGGGGGGACTTCAACTATGGCTACACCTTC.

The gene calls are TRBV30 and TRBJ2-3; D perhaps matches TRBD1 (5 bases). The CDR3 consists of 15 residues. V lost 0 bases, J lost 1 base, and 11 bases lay in between. Germline CDR1 and CDR2: GTSNPN and SVGIG (reference sequence). CDR3 sequence reads: CAWSVTGTRTDTQYF. The CDR3 coding sequence is TGTGCCTGGAGTGTCACAGGAACCCGCACAGATACGCAGTATTTT.

The rearrangement links TRBV6-5 to TRBJ2-3; D might be TRBD1 (8 bases). V lost 6 bases to trimming and J lost 3 bases, with 16 bases between them. The CDR3 is 15 amino acids. Germline V gene lookup returns CDR1 MNHEY and CDR2 SVGAGI. CDR3 in amino acids: CASRYRGGSTDTQYF. The DNA for the CDR3 is TGTGCCAGCAGGTACAGGGGGGGAAGTACAGATACGCAGTATTTT.

Here the CDR3 reads CASSLTGGTNTEAFF. The CDR3, as DNA: TGTGCCAGCAGCCTGACAGGGGGCACGAACACTGAAGCTTTCTTT. The chain couples TRBV6-5 to TRBJ1-1, with 10 bases that match TRBD1. The V gene end was trimmed by 6 bases and the J gene end by 1 base; junction bases not matched to a gene: 5. This CDR3 region has 15 residues. CDR1 and CDR2 from the germline V gene are MNHEY and SVGAGI.

The genes are TRBV27 and TRBJ2-1; 7 bases align to TRBD2. Germline CDR1 is MNHEY and CDR2 is SMNVEV (reference sequence). After removal of 6 bases from V and 9 bases from J, the junction contained 2 bases not matched to a gene. The CDR3 is 11 residues long. The CDR3 region has the DNA TGTGCCAGCAGAGCGGGACTTGAGCAGTTCTTC. Translated, it gives CASRAGLEQFF.

This CDR3 reads CASSYVQNTEAFF. CDR3 nucleotides: TGTGCCAGCAGTTACGTCCAGAACACTGAAGCTTTCTTT. The genes are TRBV6-5 and TRBJ1-1; D is undetermined. Germline lookup yields CDR1 MNHEY and CDR2 SVGAGI. CDR3 length: 13 residues. Trimming stripped 2 bases from V and 1 base from J, with 5 bases between.

The chain joins TRBV5-6 to TRBJ2-5, with TRBD2 matching 7 bases. The V and J ends lost 3 bases and 2 bases, in that order; junction bases with no gene match: 4. The CDR3 is 14 residues long. Germline CDR1 and CDR2: SGHDT and YYEEEE. CDR3 residues: CASSSAGGQETQYF. In DNA form, the CDR3 reads TGTGCCAGCAGCTCTGCCGGGGGGCAAGAGACCCAGTACTTC.

The rearrangement uses TRBV6-1 and TRBJ2-1, with 9 bases lining up with TRBD2. The CDR3 is made up of 16 amino acids. The trim removed 4 bases at V and 3 bases at J, leaving 7 bases unmatched. The germline V gene has CDR1 MNHNS and CDR2 SASEGT. The CDR3: CASSVSGTSSYNEQFF. In nucleotides, the CDR3 is TGTGCCAGCAGTGTCAGCGGGACTAGCAGCTACAATGAGCAGTTCTTC.

The chain combines TRBV7-2 with TRBJ2-5, with no clear D. This CDR3 has 13 residues. In germline, CDR1 is SGHTA, CDR2 FQGNSA. V gave up 3 bases and J gave up 9 bases, with 14 bases separating them. DNA for the CDR3: TGTGCCAGCAGCTTCGTGGCTCCCGAAGCCCAGTACTTC. Translation: CASSFVAPEAQYF.

V and J are TRBV7-3 and TRBJ1-1; TRBD1 matches 8 bases. V gave up 3 bases and J gave up 3 bases; unmatched junction bases: 15. The CDR3 is made up of 18 amino acids. Germline V gene sequence: CDR1 SGHTA, CDR2 FQGTGA. In nucleotides, the CDR3 is TGTGCCAGCAGCTTTCCAGGACAGGGCCTCCCTAGCGACACTGAAGCTTTCTTT. This gives the protein CASSFPGQGLPSDTEAFF.

The CDR3 spells CASSFTQGDTQYF. CDR3 nucleotides: TGTGCCAGCAGCTTCACCCAGGGAGATACGCAGTATTTT. V gene TRBV7-6 combines with J gene TRBJ2-3; a weak D match, TRBD1 (5 bases). The V end was cut by 3 bases, the J end by 5 bases, with 9 bases between. This CDR3 has 13 amino acids. Germline assignment: CDR1 SGHVS and CDR2 FNYEAQ.

This clone was recorded a few times. The chain joins TRBV5-4 to TRBJ2-2, with 8 bases matching TRBD2. The CDR3 sequence is 15 residues long. V trimming: 2 bases; J trimming: 6 bases; junction bases outside the gene matches: 6. The germline V gene has CDR1 SGHNT and CDR2 YYREEE (reference sequence). The DNA of the CDR3 is TGTGCCAGCAGCTTAACCGGGAGGGGACCCGGGGAGCTGTTTTTT. It is translated as CASSLTGRGPGELFF.

In nucleotides, the CDR3 is TGTGCCAGCAGCCGGGACTCCCTCTCCTACGAGCAGTACTTC. Protein: CASSRDSLSYEQYF. The V call is TRBV9, the J call TRBJ2-7, with TRBD2 as a possible D gene (6 bases). This CDR3 spans 14 amino acids. Trimming took 4 bases from V and 0 from J, leaving 11 bases between them. Germline lookup yields CDR1 SGDLS and CDR2 YYNGEE.

The chain has TRBV5-1 and TRBJ2-7; D not resolved. The CDR3 loop spans 14 amino acids. V dropped 4 bases and J dropped 0 bases, with 11 bases sitting between them. Germline-derived CDR1 and CDR2 are SGHRS and YFSETQ. CDR3 residues: CASSQVGSSYEQYF. Here the CDR3 DNA reads TGCGCCAGCAGCCAGGTCGGCAGCTCCTACGAGCAGTACTTC.

This clone appeared a single time. The rearrangement uses TRBV5-1 and TRBJ2-6; D is unclear. Trimming pared 2 bases from V and 0 bases from J, leaving 9 bases between. Germline-derived CDR1 and CDR2 are SGHRS and YFSETQ. The CDR3 is 16 residues long. The CDR3 protein is CASSFGQFSGANVLTF. CDR3 DNA sequence: TGCGCCAGCAGCTTTGGTCAGTTCTCTGGGGCCAACGTCCTGACTTTC.

The V call is TRBV6-5, the J call TRBJ2-3; possible D gene TRBD2, 5 bases. Trimming removed 6 bases at V and 1 base at J, with 11 bases between. Germline V gene lookup returns CDR1 MNHEY and CDR2 SVGAGI. This CDR3 contains 14 residues. This CDR3 reads CASSNTGGTDTQYF. The CDR3 nucleotides read TGTGCCAGCAGCAATACCGGGGGCACAGATACGCAGTATTTT.

The V gene is TRBV5-4, the J gene TRBJ2-3; no clear D. Trimming stripped 3 bases from V and 6 bases from J, with 8 bases between. Germline V CDR1 and CDR2: SGHNT, YYREEE (reference sequence). The CDR3 length is 12 residues. In DNA form, the CDR3 reads TGTGCCAGCAGCTCAAAGCTGGATACGCAGTATTTT. Translation gives CASSSKLDTQYF.

As concerns this clone: Other DNA variants within this sample encode the same CDR3. The rearrangement joins TRBV7-8 to TRBJ2-7, with 9 positions matching TRBD2. This CDR3 is built from 15 residues. Germline V gives CDR1 SGHVS, CDR2 FQNEAQ. The J segment lost 3 bases and the V segment lost 1 base, leaving 4 bases of the junction unmatched. Here the CDR3 reads CASSLGLAGLYEQYF. CDR3 in DNA: TGTGCCAGCAGCTTAGGTCTAGCGGGACTCTACGAGCAGTACTTC.

This sequence joins TRBV4-3 and TRBJ2-7; D is perhaps TRBD2 (5 bases). The CDR3 is 16 residues long. CDR1 and CDR2 (germline): LGHNA, YSLEER. Trimming cost V 1 base and J 0 bases, with 13 bases left between them. The CDR3 protein is CASSQGEGARSYEQYF. The CDR3 bases are TGCGCCAGCAGCCAAGGTGAGGGAGCTCGCTCCTACGAGCAGTACTTC.

On this clone itself: Other DNA sequences in this specimen translate into the identical CDR3. The genes are TRBV28 and TRBJ2-7, with TRBD2 matching over 7 bases. Germline V gene data show CDR1 as MDHEN and CDR2 as SYDVKM. V trimming: 6 bases; J trimming: 0 bases; junction bases outside the gene matches: 2. The CDR3 totals 13 residues. The CDR3 nucleotides are TGTGCCAGCAGCTCTAGCGGCTCCTACGAGCAGTACTTC. It codes for CASSSSGSYEQYF.

This sequence joins TRBV18 and TRBJ2-6; D remains unclear. This CDR3 region has 13 residues. Trimming removed 6 bases from V and 1 base from J, with 4 bases in between. The germline gives CDR1 KGHSH, CDR2 LQKENI. Here the CDR3 reads CASSVSGANVLTF. The CDR3 region has the DNA TGTGCCAGCTCTGTATCTGGGGCCAACGTCCTGACTTTC.

This clone showed up just once. The V gene is TRBV19, the J gene TRBJ2-1; TRBD2 matches 9 bases. CDR1 is LNHDA, CDR2 SQIVND, per germline (reference sequence). This CDR3 is built from 16 residues. The J segment lost 2 bases and the V segment lost 5 bases, leaving 7 bases of the junction unmatched. CDR3 sequence (DNA): TGTGCCAGTAGTCCACAAGCGGGAGGTACCTACAATGAGCAGTTCTTC. This codes for CASSPQAGGTYNEQFF.